Listed here is a single TCR beta chain. This sample is part of a study of blood T cell repertoires in COVID-19. V shed 8 bases and J shed 4 bases, with 12 bases lying between them. The CDR3 loop spans 13 amino acids. CDR1 and CDR2 (germline): LNHDA, SQIVND (reference sequence). Profiled with immunoSEQ multiplex PCR; TCRdb holds only in-frame clones, not every one. The sample contains 180,000 or so clones, approximately 79% of which appear only once. The rearrangement links TRBV19 to TRBJ1-5; a weak D match, TRBD1 (6 bases). The sequenced sample was peripheral blood. The receptor comes from a man in his forties or fifties who had recovered from COVID-19. This CDR3 is CASVDRFNQPQHF. Written as DNA, the CDR3 is TGTGCCAGTGTTGACAGGTTTAATCAGCCCCAGCATTTT.